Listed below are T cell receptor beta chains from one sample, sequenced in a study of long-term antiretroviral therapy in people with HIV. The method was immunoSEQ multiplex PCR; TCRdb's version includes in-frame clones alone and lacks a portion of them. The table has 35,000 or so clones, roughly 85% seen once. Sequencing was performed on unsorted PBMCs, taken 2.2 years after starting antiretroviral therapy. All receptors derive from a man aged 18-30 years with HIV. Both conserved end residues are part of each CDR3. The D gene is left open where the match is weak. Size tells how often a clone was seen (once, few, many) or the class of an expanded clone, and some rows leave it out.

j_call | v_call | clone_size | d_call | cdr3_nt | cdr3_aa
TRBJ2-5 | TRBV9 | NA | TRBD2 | TGTGCCAGCAGCGTAGCCGGGGGGGTTCCAGAGACCCAGTACTTC | CASSVAGGVPETQYF
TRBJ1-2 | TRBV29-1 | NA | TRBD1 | TGCAGCGCCGGGACAGGGCCTTATGGCTACACCTTC | CSAGTGPYGYTF
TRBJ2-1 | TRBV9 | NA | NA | TGTGCCAGCAGCGTAGTAGGTGAGCAGTTCTTC | CASSVVGEQFF
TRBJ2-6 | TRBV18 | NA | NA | TGTGCCAGCTCACCCGGCCTTTTTTCGAGGGACTCTGGGGCCAACGTCCTGACTTTC | CASSPGLFSRDSGANVLTF
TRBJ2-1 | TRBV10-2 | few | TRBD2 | TGCGCCAGCAAACCAGGGACTAGCGGGAGCCATGAGCAGTTCTTC | CASKPGTSGSHEQFF
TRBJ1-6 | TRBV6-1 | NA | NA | TGTGCCAGCAGTGAAAGGGTGGAGGGGGAAAATTCACCCCTCCACTTT | CASSERVEGENSPLHF
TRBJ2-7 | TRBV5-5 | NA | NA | TGTGCCAGCAGCTTGGACGGTCAGGGAGGCTACGAGCAGTACTTC | CASSLDGQGGYEQYF
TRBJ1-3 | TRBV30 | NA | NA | TGTGCCTGGAAAGGGCCTGGAAACACCATATATTTT | CAWKGPGNTIYF
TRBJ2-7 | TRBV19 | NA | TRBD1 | TGTGCCAGTAGTAATCTATTCGGGACAGGGTCCTACGAGCAGTACTTC | CASSNLFGTGSYEQYF
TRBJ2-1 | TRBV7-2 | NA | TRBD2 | TGTGCCAGCAGCTTAAAAATAATGGCTAGCGGGAGGGATGAGCAGTTCTTC | CASSLKIMASGRDEQFF
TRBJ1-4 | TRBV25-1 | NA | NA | TGTGCCAGCAGTGATGCGGCAGGAGGGGATGAAAAACTGTTTTTT | CASSDAAGGDEKLFF
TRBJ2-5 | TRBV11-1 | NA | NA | TGTGCCAGCACCGCAAGGGCGGAAGAGACCCAGTACTTC | CASTARAEETQYF
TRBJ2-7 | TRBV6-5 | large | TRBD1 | TGTGCCAGCAGTTATTGGCCAGGGGGAACCTACGAGCAGTACTTC | CASSYWPGGTYEQYF
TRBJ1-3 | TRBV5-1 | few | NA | TGCGCCAGCAGCTTGGAACGGAGAACTAGCTCTGGAAACACCATATATTTT | CASSLERRTSSGNTIYF
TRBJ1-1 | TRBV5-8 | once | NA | TGTGCCAGCAGCCCACGGCGGGGGAGTAACACTGAAGCTTTCTTT | CASSPRRGSNTEAFF
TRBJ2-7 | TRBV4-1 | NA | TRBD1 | TGCGCCAGCAGCCAGGGACAGGGGCCCGGGGGGCAGTACTTC | CASSQGQGPGGQYF
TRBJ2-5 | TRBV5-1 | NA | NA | TGCGCCAGCAGCTCGGGGCAAGGAGCCCCCAGAGAGACCCAGTACTTC | CASSSGQGAPRETQYF